Each of the 10 T cell receptor beta chains below was sequenced from the same sample in a study of T cells in Graves' hyperthyroidism and ophthalmopathy. Using RNA transcripts as the source, TCR beta CDR3 regions were amplified. TCR CDR3 underwent first-round RT-PCR with the HTBI primer set. One entry per CDR3 protein, called by TCRdb with MiXCR from the multiplex PCR reads. Of approximately 300,000 distinct CDR3 sequences listed, around a sixth are singletons. Sequencing was done on a sample of blood. These receptors all come from a man aged 25 to 40 with Graves' hyperthyroidism.

Many counts were recorded for this clonotype. This rearrangement joins TRBV20-1 to TRBJ1-5, with TRBD1 identical over 7 bases. V was pared by 5 bases and J by 11 bases, with 15 bases of the junction left unmatched. This CDR3 region has 14 residues. Germline CDR1 is DFQATT and CDR2 is SNEGSKA (reference sequence). CDR3 loop: CSAPRYSGQGAQHF. The DNA of the CDR3 is TGCAGTGCTCCACGGTACAGCGGCCAGGGGGCCCAGCATTTT.

The J gene is TRBJ2-1, the V gene TRBV9; 11 bases match TRBD2. The CDR3 sequence is 16 residues long. With 1 base clipped from V and 9 bases from J, the junction kept 9 bases outside the gene matches. Germline CDR1 reads SGDLS; CDR2 reads YYNGEE. DNA for the CDR3: TGTGCCAGCAGCGTATTTGGGACTAGCGGCTTCGGTGAGCAGTTCTTC. Protein sequence: CASSVFGTSGFGEQFF.

The chain couples TRBV6-1 to TRBJ1-1; D might be TRBD1 (6 bases). The CDR3 contains 15 residues. Trimming removed 6 bases at V and 5 bases at J, with 19 bases between. Germline lookup yields CDR1 MNHNS and CDR2 SASEGT. The CDR3 nucleotides read TGTGCCAGCAGCGACCAGGGGTATGAGGGGACTGAAGCTTTCTTT. As protein: CASSDQGYEGTEAFF.

This clonotype was recorded many times. The genes are TRBV5-1 and TRBJ2-1; 12 bases align to TRBD2. After removal of 0 bases from V and 5 bases from J, the junction contained 9 bases not matched to a gene. In germline, CDR1 is SGHRS, CDR2 YFSETQ. This CDR3 spans 18 amino acids. As DNA, the CDR3 is TGCGCCAGCAGCTTGGCCCGTTTACGGACTAGCGGGAACAATGAGCAGTTCTTC. This gives the protein CASSLARLRTSGNNEQFF. The variable domain in full, completed from reference TRBV5-1 and TRBJ2-1, reads KAGVTQTPRYLIKTRGQQVTLSCSPISGHRSVSWYQQTPGQGLQFLFEYFSETQRNKGNFPGRFSGRQFSNSRSEMNVSTLELGDSALYLCASSLARLRTSGNNEQFFGPGTRLTVL.

This clonotype was seen at least ten times. The V and J genes are TRBV2 and TRBJ1-1; TRBD1 might be the D (5 bases). The CDR3 spans 12 residues. The V end lost 1 base, the J end lost 5 bases, and 5 bases lay between the germline ends. Germline V CDR1 and CDR2: SNHLY, FYNNEI. CDR3 loop: CASSEGGTEAFF. The CDR3, as DNA: TGTGCCAGCAGTGAAGGGGGGACTGAAGCTTTCTTT.

This clonotype appeared a few times. The chain is built from TRBV5-1 and TRBJ1-3; D gene unclear. CDR3 length equals 17 residues. V dropped 5 bases and J dropped 0 bases, with 18 bases sitting between them. The germline V gene has CDR1 SGHRS and CDR2 YFSETQ. The CDR3: CASSNSWAGSSGNTIYF. The CDR3 nucleotides are TGCGCCAGCAGTAATTCATGGGCCGGGAGCTCTGGAAACACCATATATTTT.

The chain has TRBV18 and TRBJ2-2, with 9 bases fitting TRBD2. Germline-derived CDR1 and CDR2 are KGHSH and LQKENI. CDR3 length equals 18 residues. The ends lost 3 bases at V and 5 bases at J; junction bases unmatched: 13. The CDR3 is CASSPGGGRAVWTGELFF. The CDR3 DNA sequence: TGTGCCAGCTCACCCGGCGGCGGGAGGGCCGTATGGACCGGGGAGCTGTTTTTT.

This clonotype has a count of ten or more. This chain joins TRBV5-1 and TRBJ2-3, with TRBD2 matching over 11 bases. This CDR3 comprises 17 residues. V shed 0 bases, J shed 3 bases, and the junction held 6 bases outside the gene matches. The germline gives CDR1 SGHRS, CDR2 YFSETQ. In DNA, the CDR3 is TGCGCCAGCAGCTTGGAGGTAGCGGGAGGGCGGACAGATACGCAGTATTTT. As protein: CASSLEVAGGRTDTQYF. Variable domain in full (rest from reference TRBV5-1 and TRBJ2-3): KAGVTQTPRYLIKTRGQQVTLSCSPISGHRSVSWYQQTPGQGLQFLFEYFSETQRNKGNFPGRFSGRQFSNSRSEMNVSTLELGDSALYLCASSLEVAGGRTDTQYFGPGTRLTVL.

This clonotype appeared many times. The V gene is TRBV2, the J gene TRBJ1-6; D may be TRBD1 (5 bases). CDR3 length equals 14 residues. Trimming took off 10 bases at V and 6 bases at J, with 16 bases between the two ends. Germline V gives CDR1 SNHLY, CDR2 FYNNEI. CDR3 DNA sequence: TGTGCCATCCGATGGTGGACACCTAATTCACCCCTCCACTTT. Protein: CAIRWWTPNSPLHF.

This chain uses TRBV15 with TRBJ2-1; unclear D gene. V gave up 0 bases and J gave up 8 bases, with 23 bases separating them. Germline CDR1 and CDR2: LNHNV and YYDKDF (reference sequence). The CDR3 extends over 18 amino acids. The CDR3 spells CATSRDSSFHPGIDEQFF. The CDR3 coding sequence is TGTGCCACCAGCAGAGATAGCTCGTTCCACCCGGGTATCGATGAGCAGTTCTTC. Full variable domain (outside the CDR3, taken from reference TRBV15 and TRBJ2-1): DAMVIQNPRYQVTQFGKPVTLSCSQTLNHNVMYWYQQKSSQAPKLLFHYYDKDFNNEADTPDNFQSRRPNTSFCFLDIRSPGLGDTAMYLCATSRDSSFHPGIDEQFFGPGTRLTVL.